The present entry profiles one TCR beta chain with its context. Its antigen is undetermined. From RNA transcripts, TCR beta CDR3 regions were amplified. A first-round RT-PCR of the TCR CDR3 used the HTBI primer set. TCRdb called the multiplex PCR reads again in MiXCR, with one record for every CDR3 protein. The sample includes 500,000 to 750,000 distinct CDR3 sequences, about 14% of them seen just once. This entry comes from a study of T cells in Graves' hyperthyroidism and ophthalmopathy. Study-level background: Prior to any treatment, at the point of initial diagnosis, peripheral blood was collected. The study, taken as a whole, reports: It was a median 6.5 months before onset that the model predicted ophthalmopathy. Stable hyperthyroidism was separated from ophthalmopathy by a model based on 13 V-J features.

Germline CDR1 reads SEHNR; CDR2 reads FQNEAQ (reference sequence). With V trimmed by 7 bases and J by 4 bases, 9 bases remained unmatched. The CDR3 runs to 14 residues. The sequencing input was blood. The chain employs TRBV7-9 and TRBJ1-1; 7 bases are shared with TRBD1. This clonotype was sampled from a woman under 30 with Graves' ophthalmopathy. CDR3 region: CASTPQGSVTEAFF. The DNA of the CDR3 is TGTGCCAGCACCCCACAGGGGTCTGTCACTGAAGCTTTCTTT.